Included here is one T cell receptor beta chain sequence, with context. Cohort allocation depended upon clinical history that participants reported. The study recruited exposed participants who had met a COVID-19 case within 2 weeks before entry. This entry comes from a study of blood T cell repertoires in COVID-19. For the study at large: The United States, Italy and Spain provided the acute and convalescent COVID-19 samples.

With 4 bases removed from V and 5 bases from J, the gap between germline ends came to 15 bases. This CDR3 has 14 amino acids. Germline CDR1 SGHKS, CDR2 YYEKEE (reference sequence). Sequencing used immunoSEQ multiplex PCR; TCRdb keeps in-frame clones, though not all of them. The sample contains 200,000 to 250,000 clones, around nine tenths of which appear only once. The source is a woman aged 25 to 39 who had been exposed to COVID-19. Sequencing used PBMCs or T cells enriched from blood (not recorded which). V is TRBV5-5 and J is TRBJ1-2; TRBD1 is a possible D gene (6 bases). The CDR3 loop is CASSTDSFSYGYTF. CDR3 DNA: TGTGCCAGCAGCACGGACAGTTTTAGTTATGGCTACACCTTC. Full variable domain (remainder filled in from reference TRBV5-5 and TRBJ1-2): DAGVTQSPTHLIKTRGQQVTLRCSPISGHKSVSWYQQVLGQGPQFIFQYYEKEERGRGNFPDRFSARQFPNYSSELNVNALLLGDSALYLCASSTDSFSYGYTFGSGTRLTVV.